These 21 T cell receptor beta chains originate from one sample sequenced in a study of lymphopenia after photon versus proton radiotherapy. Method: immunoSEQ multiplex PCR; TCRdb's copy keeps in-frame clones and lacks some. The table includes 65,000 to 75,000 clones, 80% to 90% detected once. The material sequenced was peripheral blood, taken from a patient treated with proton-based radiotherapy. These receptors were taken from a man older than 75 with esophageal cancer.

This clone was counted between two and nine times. CDR3 region: CSVHTGVTEAFF. The CDR3 nucleotides read TGCAGCGTTCACACAGGGGTCACTGAAGCTTTCTTT. The genes are TRBV29-1 and TRBJ1-1, with 7 bases matching TRBD1. Trimming cost V 5 bases and J 4 bases; bases outside gene matches: 4. Germline V gene data show CDR1 as SQVTM and CDR2 as ANQGSEA. The CDR3 runs 12 residues. The whole variable domain, filled in from reference TRBV29-1 and TRBJ1-1, reads SAVISQKPSRDICQRGTSLTIQCQVDSQVTMMFWYRQQPGQSLTLIATANQGSEATYESGFVIDKFPISRPNLTFSTLTVSNMSPEDSSIYLCSVHTGVTEAFFGQGTRLTVV.

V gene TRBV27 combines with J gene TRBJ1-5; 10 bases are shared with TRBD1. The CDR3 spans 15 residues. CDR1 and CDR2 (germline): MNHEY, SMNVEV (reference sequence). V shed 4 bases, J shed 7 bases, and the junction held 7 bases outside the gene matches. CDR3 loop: CASSWGTGVGQPQHF. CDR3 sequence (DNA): TGTGCCAGCAGTTGGGGGACAGGGGTTGGGCAGCCCCAGCATTTT.

CDR3 bases: TGTGCCAGCAGTTTAAGTCCAGGGAGTTCTACTGAAGCTTTCTTT. Amino acid sequence: CASSLSPGSSTEAFF. This chain uses TRBV27 with TRBJ1-1; tentative D call: TRBD1 (5 bases). V was shortened by 2 bases and J by 5 bases, with 15 bases between the two germline ends. Germline V gene data show CDR1 as MNHEY and CDR2 as SMNVEV (reference sequence). There are 15 residues in the CDR3.

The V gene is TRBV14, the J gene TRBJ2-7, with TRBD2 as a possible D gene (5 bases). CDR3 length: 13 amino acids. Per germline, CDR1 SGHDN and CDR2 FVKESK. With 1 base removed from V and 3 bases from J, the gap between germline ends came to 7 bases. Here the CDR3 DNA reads TGTGCCAGCAGCCAAGCCGGGGTCTACGAGCAGTACTTC. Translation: CASSQAGVYEQYF.

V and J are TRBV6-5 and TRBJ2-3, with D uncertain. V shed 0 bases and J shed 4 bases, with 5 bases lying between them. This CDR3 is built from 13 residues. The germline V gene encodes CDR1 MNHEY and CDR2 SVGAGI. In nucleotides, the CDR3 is TGTGCCAGCAGTTACTCTCCGTCAGATACGCAGTATTTT. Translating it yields CASSYSPSDTQYF.

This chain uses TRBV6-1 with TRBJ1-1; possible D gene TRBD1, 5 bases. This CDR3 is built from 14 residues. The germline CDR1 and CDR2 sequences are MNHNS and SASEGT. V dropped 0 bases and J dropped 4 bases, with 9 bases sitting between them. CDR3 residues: CASSEARGSTEAFF. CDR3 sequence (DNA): TGTGCCAGCAGTGAAGCGAGGGGTTCCACTGAAGCTTTCTTT.

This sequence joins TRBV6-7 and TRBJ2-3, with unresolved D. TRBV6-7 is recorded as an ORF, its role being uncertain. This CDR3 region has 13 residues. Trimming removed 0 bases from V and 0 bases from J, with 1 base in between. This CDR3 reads CASSYSSTDTQYF. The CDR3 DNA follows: TGTGCCAGCAGTTACTCAAGCACAGATACGCAGTATTTT.

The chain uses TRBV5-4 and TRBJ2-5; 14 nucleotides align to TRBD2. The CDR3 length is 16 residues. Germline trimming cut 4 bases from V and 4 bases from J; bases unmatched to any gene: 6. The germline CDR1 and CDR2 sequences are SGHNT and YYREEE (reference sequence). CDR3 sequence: CASSPGLAGVLETQYF. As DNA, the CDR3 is TGTGCCAGCAGCCCGGGACTAGCGGGAGTGTTAGAGACCCAGTACTTC.

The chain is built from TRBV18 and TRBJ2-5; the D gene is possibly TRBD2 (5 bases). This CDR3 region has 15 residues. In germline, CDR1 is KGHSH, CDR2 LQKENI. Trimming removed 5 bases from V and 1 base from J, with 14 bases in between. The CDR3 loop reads CASSDRTGLQETQYF. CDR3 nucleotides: TGTGCCAGCTCAGACCGGACTGGACTCCAAGAGACCCAGTACTTC.

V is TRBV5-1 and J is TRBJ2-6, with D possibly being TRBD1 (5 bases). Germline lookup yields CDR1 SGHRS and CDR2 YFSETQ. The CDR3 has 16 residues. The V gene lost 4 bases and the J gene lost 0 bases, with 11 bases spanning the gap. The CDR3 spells CASSKTEISGANVLTF. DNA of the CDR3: TGCGCCAGCAGCAAGACAGAAATCTCTGGGGCCAACGTCCTGACTTTC.

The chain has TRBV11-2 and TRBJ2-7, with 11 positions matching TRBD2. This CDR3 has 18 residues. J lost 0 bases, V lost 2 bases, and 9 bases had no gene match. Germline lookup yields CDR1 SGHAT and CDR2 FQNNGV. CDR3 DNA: TGTGCCAGCAGCTTAAATGTGGTAGCGGGGGGGCCCTCCTACGAGCAGTACTTC. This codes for CASSLNVVAGGPSYEQYF.

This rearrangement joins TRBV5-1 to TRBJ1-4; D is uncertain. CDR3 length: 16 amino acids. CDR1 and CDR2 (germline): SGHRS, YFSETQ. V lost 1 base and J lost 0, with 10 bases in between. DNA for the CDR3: TGCGCCAGCAGCTTGCCGGATCTATCAACTAATGAAAAACTGTTTTTT. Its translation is CASSLPDLSTNEKLFF.

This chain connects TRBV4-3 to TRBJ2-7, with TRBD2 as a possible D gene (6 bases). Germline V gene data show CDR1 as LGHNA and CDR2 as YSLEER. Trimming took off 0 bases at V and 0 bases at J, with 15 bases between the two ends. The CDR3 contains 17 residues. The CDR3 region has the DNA TGCGCCAGCAGCCAAGAGCGGGGCGGCGGAGTCTCCTACGAGCAGTACTTC. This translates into CASSQERGGGVSYEQYF.

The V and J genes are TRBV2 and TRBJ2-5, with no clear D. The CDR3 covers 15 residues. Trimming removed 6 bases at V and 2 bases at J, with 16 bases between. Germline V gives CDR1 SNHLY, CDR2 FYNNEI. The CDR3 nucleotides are TGTGCCAGCAGGCCCGCGGAAACACGGCAAGAGACCCAGTACTTC. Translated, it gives CASRPAETRQETQYF.

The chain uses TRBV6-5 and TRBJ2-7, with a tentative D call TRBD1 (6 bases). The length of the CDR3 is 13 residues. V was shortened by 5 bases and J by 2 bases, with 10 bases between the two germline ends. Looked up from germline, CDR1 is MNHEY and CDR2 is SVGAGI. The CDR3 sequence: CASSPTGAYEQYF. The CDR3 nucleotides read TGTGCCAGCAGTCCGACAGGAGCCTACGAGCAGTACTTC.

This CDR3 is CASRPRGGRNSGANVLTF. The CDR3 region has the DNA TGCGCCAGCAGACCTAGGGGAGGCCGAAACTCTGGGGCCAACGTCCTGACTTTC. The chain carries TRBV5-1 and TRBJ2-6; TRBD2 is a possible D gene (6 bases). Germline V lookup: CDR1 SGHRS, CDR2 YFSETQ. The CDR3 spans 18 residues. The V end was cut by 5 bases, the J end by 0 bases, with 18 bases between.

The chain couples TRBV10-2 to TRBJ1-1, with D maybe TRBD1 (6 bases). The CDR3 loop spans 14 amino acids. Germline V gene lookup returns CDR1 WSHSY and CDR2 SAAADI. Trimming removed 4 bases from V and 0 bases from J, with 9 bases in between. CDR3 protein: CASSVTGLNTEAFF. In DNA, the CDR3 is TGCGCCAGCAGTGTAACAGGGCTGAACACTGAAGCTTTCTTT.

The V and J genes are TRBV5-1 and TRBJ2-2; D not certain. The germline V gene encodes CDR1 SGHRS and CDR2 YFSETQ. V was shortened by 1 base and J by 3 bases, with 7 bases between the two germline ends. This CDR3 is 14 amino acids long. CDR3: CASSLQFDTGELFF. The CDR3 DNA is TGCGCCAGCAGCTTGCAATTCGACACCGGGGAGCTGTTTTTT. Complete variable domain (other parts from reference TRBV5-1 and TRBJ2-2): KAGVTQTPRYLIKTRGQQVTLSCSPISGHRSVSWYQQTPGQGLQFLFEYFSETQRNKGNFPGRFSGRQFSNSRSEMNVSTLELGDSALYLCASSLQFDTGELFFGEGSRLTVL.

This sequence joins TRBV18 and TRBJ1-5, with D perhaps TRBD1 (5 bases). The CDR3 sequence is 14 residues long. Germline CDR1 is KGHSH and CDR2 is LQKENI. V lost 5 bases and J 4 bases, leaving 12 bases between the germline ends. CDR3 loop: CASSYRPGNQPQHF. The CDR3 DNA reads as TGTGCCAGCTCATACCGGCCAGGGAATCAGCCCCAGCATTTT.

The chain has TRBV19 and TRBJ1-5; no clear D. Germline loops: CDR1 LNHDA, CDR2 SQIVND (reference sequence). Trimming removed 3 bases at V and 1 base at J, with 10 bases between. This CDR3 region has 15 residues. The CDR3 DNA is TGTGCCAGTAGTATCCAGGAACAGAGCAATCAGCCCCAGCATTTT. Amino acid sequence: CASSIQEQSNQPQHF.

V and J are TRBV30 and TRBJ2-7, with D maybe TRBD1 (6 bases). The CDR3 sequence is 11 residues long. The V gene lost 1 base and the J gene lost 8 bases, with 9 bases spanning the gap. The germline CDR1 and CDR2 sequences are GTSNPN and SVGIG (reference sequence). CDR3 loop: CAWSATGKQYF. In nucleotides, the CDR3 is TGTGCCTGGAGTGCAACAGGGAAGCAGTACTTC.